The 13 T cell receptor beta chains listed next were all sequenced from one sample in a study of blood T cell repertoires in COVID-19. Method: immunoSEQ multiplex PCR; TCRdb's copy keeps in-frame clones and lacks some. The data contain more than 45,000 clones, more than 80% of them seen just once; the ten biggest clones take up 1.4%. What was sequenced was peripheral blood. All receptors come from a man aged 60 to 69 with acute or convalescent COVID-19.

V usage is TRBV2 and J usage is TRBJ2-1; TRBD1 might be the D (5 bases). V was pared by 7 bases and J by 12 bases, with 19 bases between. Germline V CDR1 and CDR2: SNHLY, FYNNEI. The CDR3 has 13 residues. The CDR3 region is CASTTGALQRQFF. The CDR3 region has the DNA TGTGCCAGCACCACAGGTGCCCTCCAAAGGCAGTTCTTC.

This sequence joins TRBV10-3 and TRBJ1-4, with 9 nucleotides matching TRBD1. J lost 8 bases, V lost 3 bases, and 7 bases had no gene match. The CDR3 is made up of 15 amino acids. CDR1 and CDR2 (germline): ENHRY, SYGVKD. The CDR3 reads CAISDSGTGNEKLFF. DNA of the CDR3: TGTGCCATCAGTGACTCCGGGACAGGGAACGAAAAACTGTTTTTT.

This rearrangement joins TRBV14 to TRBJ2-5, with D tentatively TRBD2 (5 bases). The V gene lost 1 base and the J gene lost 7 bases, with 10 bases spanning the gap. The germline gives CDR1 SGHDN, CDR2 FVKESK. The CDR3 loop spans 13 amino acids. CDR3 DNA: TGTGCCAGCAGCCAAGTTTCGGGGATGACCCAGTACTTC. Translation gives CASSQVSGMTQYF.

The V and J genes are TRBV7-9 and TRBJ1-4; 7 bases line up with TRBD1. The germline gives CDR1 SEHNR, CDR2 FQNEAQ (reference sequence). Trimming cost V 5 bases and J 4 bases; bases outside gene matches: 16. The CDR3 covers 18 residues. The CDR3 DNA reads TGTGCCAGCAGCATCGCAACCGGGACAGAGTCTAGTAATGAAAAACTGTTTTTT. This codes for CASSIATGTESSNEKLFF. Together with reference TRBV7-9 and TRBJ1-4, the CDR3 gives the full variable domain: DTGVSQNPRHKITKRGQNVTFRCDPISEHNRLYWYRQTLGQGPEFLTYFQNEAQLEKSRLLSDRFSAERPKGSFSTLEIQRTEQGDSAMYLCASSIATGTESSNEKLFFGSGTQLSVL.

The chain couples TRBV18 to TRBJ1-2; 8 nucleotides agree with TRBD1. Germline V gene data show CDR1 as KGHSH and CDR2 as LQKENI. V was pared by 3 bases and J by 3 bases, with 3 bases of the junction left unmatched. This CDR3 has 14 amino acids. Here the CDR3 reads CASSPGQADYGYTF. The CDR3, as DNA: TGTGCCAGCTCACCGGGACAGGCCGACTATGGCTACACCTTC.

The V call is TRBV6-4, the J call TRBJ2-3; TRBD2 matches 13 bases. The CDR3 totals 20 residues. The junction had 12 bases not matched to a gene; V was cut back by 0 bases and J by 3 bases. Germline lookup yields CDR1 MRHNA and CDR2 SNTAGT. The CDR3, as DNA: TGTGCCAGCAGTGACTCAATCAGTGGACTAGCGGGAGCAGGGACAGATACGCAGTATTTT. Its translation is CASSDSISGLAGAGTDTQYF.

This chain joins TRBV10-3 and TRBJ2-4; 8 bases align to TRBD1. V gave up 6 bases and J gave up 4 bases; unmatched junction bases: 5. Germline V CDR1 and CDR2: ENHRY, SYGVKD. The CDR3 contains 14 residues. CDR3 in amino acids: CAISSGQEKNIQYF. The DNA of the CDR3 is TGTGCCATCAGCTCGGGACAGGAGAAAAACATTCAGTACTTC.

The CDR3 region is CASSLSLNQPQHF. CDR3 nucleotide sequence: TGTGCCAGCAGTTTATCCCTAAATCAGCCCCAGCATTTT. The gene calls are TRBV27 and TRBJ1-5; D gene uncertain. Germline V gene lookup returns CDR1 MNHEY and CDR2 SMNVEV (reference sequence). Trimming stripped 0 bases from V and 4 bases from J, with 4 bases between. The CDR3 contains 13 residues.

This CDR3 is CATRQGAGKLFF. The CDR3 DNA follows: TGTGCCACCCGACAGGGGGCCGGGAAACTGTTTTTT. V gene TRBV19 combines with J gene TRBJ1-4, with 10 bases aligning to TRBD1. V trimming: 10 bases; J trimming: 11 bases; junction bases outside the gene matches: 7. Germline values: CDR1 LNHDA, CDR2 SQIVND (reference sequence). The CDR3 consists of 12 residues. Full variable domain (rest looked up from reference TRBV19 and TRBJ1-4): DGGITQSPKYLFRKEGQNVTLSCEQNLNHDAMYWYRQDPGQGLRLIYYSQIVNDFQKGDIAEGYSVSREKKESFPLTVTSAQKNPTAFYLCATRQGAGKLFFGSGTQLSVL.

V usage is TRBV7-3 and J usage is TRBJ2-3; 7 nucleotides align to TRBD1. Losses at the gene ends were 4 bases for V and 2 bases for J; bases not matched to a gene: 9. CDR3 length: 16 residues. Germline assignment: CDR1 SGHTA and CDR2 FQGTGA. The CDR3 here is CASSSPGQRFTDTQYF. The CDR3 DNA follows: TGTGCCAGCAGCTCTCCGGGACAGCGCTTCACAGATACGCAGTATTTT.

V gene TRBV2 combines with J gene TRBJ2-3; 10 nucleotides line up with TRBD2. The CDR3 loop spans 15 amino acids. CDR1 and CDR2 from the germline V gene are SNHLY and FYNNEI. The V gene end was trimmed by 7 bases and the J gene end by 1 base; junction bases not matched to a gene: 5. This chain's CDR3 is CASTLGLAGTDTQYF. CDR3 nucleotide sequence: TGTGCCAGCACCTTAGGACTAGCGGGCACAGATACGCAGTATTTT.

This chain connects TRBV6-2 or TRBV6-3 to TRBJ2-1, with TRBD2 identical over 11 bases. The CDR3 has 16 amino acids. V dropped 3 bases and J dropped 7; count of bases not matched to a gene: 8. CDR1 and CDR2 (germline): MNHEY, SVGEGT. Here the CDR3 reads CASSYSGRAVRNEQFF. The CDR3 nucleotides read TGTGCCAGCAGTTATAGCGGGAGGGCGGTGAGGAATGAGCAGTTCTTC.

The chain is built from TRBV5-4 and TRBJ1-2, with 9 bases aligning to TRBD1. There are 15 residues in the CDR3. The V and J ends lost 4 bases and 7 bases, in that order; junction bases with no gene match: 11. Germline CDR1 is SGHNT and CDR2 is YYREEE (reference sequence). The CDR3 loop is CASSKRTGDFGGYTF. DNA of the CDR3: TGTGCCAGCAGCAAGAGGACAGGGGATTTTGGTGGCTACACCTTC.